Listed below are T cell receptor beta chains from one sample, sequenced in a study of blood T cell repertoires in COVID-19. The data were produced by immunoSEQ multiplex PCR, yet TCRdb's version contains in-frame clones alone and is incomplete. The sample shows about 99,000 clones, 80% to 90% of them seen only once. What was sequenced was peripheral blood. These receptors were obtained from a man in his sixties with acute or convalescent COVID-19. Each CDR3 is given without its conserved first and last residue. Where a row states a size, it is once, few, many or the class of an expanded clone; other rows omit it.

clone_size	v_call	j_call	cdr3_aa
once	TRBV2	TRBJ1-1	AITARGNTEAF
.	TRBV9	TRBJ1-3	ASSVSGSGNTIY
.	TRBV15	TRBJ2-5	ATSRGGQGETQY
.	TRBV28	TRBJ2-2	ASSLYGTVIRELF
few	TRBV2	TRBJ1-5	ASSFSGTGIQPQH
.	TRBV19	TRBJ2-2	ASSTGTANTGELF
.	TRBV19	TRBJ1-4	ASSTGLGGWMKAGMKEKLF
few	TRBV6-5	TRBJ1-6	ASSYSTANSPLH
.	TRBV7-5	TRBJ2-3	VRSSSYPPGQGTDTQY
.	TRBV10-2	TRBJ2-1	ASSEGKSYNEQF
.	TRBV3-1/TRBV3-2	TRBJ2-7	ASRWQGAGEQY
.	TRBV5-1	TRBJ1-1	ASSLLPGVRTEAF
.	TRBV10-1	TRBJ2-3	ASSGVADTQY
.	TRBV19	TRBJ2-5	ASSIVGHRGQETQY
.	TRBV6-5	TRBJ2-5	ASSYSVLQQETQY
.	TRBV11-2	TRBJ2-1	ASSPRGGGHSSYNEQF
.	TRBV9	TRBJ1-5	ASSVGQPQPQH
.	TRBV6-5	TRBJ1-5	ASRTKPYSNQPQH